The entry that follows covers one T cell receptor (beta chain) sequence. Its antigen is unknown. Peripheral blood, roughly 9.1 milliliters per donor, was collected. This CDR3 region has 14 residues. The germline V gene encodes CDR1 GTSNPN and CDR2 SVGIG (reference sequence). Trimming removed 0 bases at V and 8 bases at J, with 13 bases between. Through a sample-barcoded 5' primer and a J-beta primer mix, a second PCR was run for 7 to 11 cycles. Via MiXCR, TCRdb re-called the 5' RACE reads, giving one row per CDR3 protein. The sample includes roughly 930,000 distinct CDR3 sequences, roughly 43% seen only once; the top ten take around 15%. These data come from a study of blood T cells in healthy people across ages. Whole-study findings and limits: Estimated diversity that came from one million T cells was considered an underestimate.

The chain employs TRBV30 and TRBJ1-4; the D gene is possibly TRBD1 (5 bases). This clonotype originated in a man aged 25 to 40 in good health. Sequences were obtained from blood. The CDR3 region is CAWSVPGDWEKLFF. The CDR3 DNA is TGTGCCTGGAGTGTACCGGGGGATTGGGAAAAACTGTTTTTT.